These 18 T cell receptor beta chains came from one sample sequenced in a study of blood T cell repertoires in COVID-19. Clones were read by immunoSEQ multiplex PCR, and TCRdb kept only the in-frame ones, dropping some. The sample includes over 45,000 clones, about 89% of them seen just once. The sequencing input was peripheral blood. The receptors originated from an older woman with active or convalescent COVID-19.

The V call is TRBV6-5, the J call TRBJ1-2; D ambiguous. The CDR3 is 15 residues long. V lost 4 bases to trimming and J lost 3 bases, with 15 bases between them. Germline-derived CDR1 and CDR2 are MNHEY and SVGAGI. CDR3 amino acids: CASSSDSRFHYGYTF. Here the CDR3 DNA reads TGTGCCAGCAGTTCCGATTCCAGGTTCCACTATGGCTACACCTTC.

The chain carries TRBV18 and TRBJ2-7; 11 nucleotides agree with TRBD2. Trimming at V came to 8 bases and at J to 4 bases, leaving 7 bases not matched to a gene. CDR3 length equals 14 residues. Germline-derived CDR1 and CDR2 are KGHSH and LQKENI. CDR3 bases: TGTGCCAGCACCCCCACTAGCGGGAGATACGAGCAGTACTTC. It codes for CASTPTSGRYEQYF.

V usage is TRBV23-1 and J usage is TRBJ2-1, with no clear D. TRBV23-1 is an ORF; its function is uncertain. This CDR3 contains 13 residues. Deletions cut 9 bases from V and 5 bases from J, with 14 bases between. CDR3 sequence: CARNLTVNNEQFF. The CDR3 coding sequence is TGCGCCAGAAACTTGACTGTTAACAATGAGCAGTTCTTC.

J is TRBJ2-7 and V is TRBV27; 9 bases are a match to TRBD2. With 3 bases clipped from V and 4 bases from J, the junction kept 4 bases outside the gene matches. Germline V gene lookup returns CDR1 MNHEY and CDR2 SMNVEV (reference sequence). CDR3 length: 14 amino acids. The CDR3 sequence is CASSFSLAGYEQYF. The CDR3 bases are TGTGCCAGCAGTTTCTCCCTAGCGGGGTACGAGCAGTACTTC.

This chain joins TRBV10-3 and TRBJ2-3; 12 bases align to TRBD2. The germline V gene has CDR1 ENHRY and CDR2 SYGVKD. V shed 5 bases and J 6 bases; nucleotides not matched to a gene: 6. CDR3 length: 15 amino acids. The CDR3 nucleotides are TGTGCCATCAGTCCGACTAGCGGGAGTAAGGATACGCAGTATTTT. Protein: CAISPTSGSKDTQYF.

The chain has TRBV6-5 and TRBJ2-5; 7 positions agree with TRBD2. Germline CDR1 reads MNHEY; CDR2 reads SVGAGI. This CDR3 comprises 13 residues. Trimming at V came to 6 bases and at J to 2 bases, leaving 3 bases not matched to a gene. In DNA form, the CDR3 reads TGTGCCAGCAGCCGGGGGGTTCAAGAGACCCAGTACTTC. Encoded protein: CASSRGVQETQYF.

The V call is TRBV28, the J call TRBJ2-4; D perhaps matches TRBD1 (7 bases). Germline lookup yields CDR1 MDHEN and CDR2 SYDVKM. This CDR3 comprises 13 residues. V gave up 4 bases and J gave up 8 bases, with 12 bases separating them. The DNA for the CDR3 is TGTGCCAGCAGTTCCAGGGGGGTGGACATTCAGTACTTC. It yields the protein CASSSRGVDIQYF.

CDR3 protein: CASSRTEYNEQFF. The CDR3 DNA reads as TGTGCCAGCAGCAGGACAGAGTACAATGAGCAGTTCTTC. The chain has TRBV7-3 and TRBJ2-1, with D possibly being TRBD1 (6 bases). The CDR3 runs to 13 residues. Trimming took off 5 bases at V and 4 bases at J, with 9 bases between the two ends. Per the germline V gene, CDR1 is SGHTA and CDR2 is FQGTGA.

This chain connects TRBV11-2 to TRBJ1-1, with D possibly being TRBD1 (6 bases). The V gene's germline CDR1 is SGHAT and CDR2 FQNNGV. Trimming removed 5 bases at V and 3 bases at J, with 10 bases between. The CDR3 consists of 13 residues. The CDR3: CASSVDRDTEAFF. CDR3 coding DNA: TGTGCCAGCAGCGTGGACAGAGACACTGAAGCTTTCTTT.

This chain joins TRBV19 and TRBJ2-1; 11 nucleotides agree with TRBD2. The ends lost 6 bases at V and 4 bases at J; junction bases unmatched: 8. Germline V gene lookup returns CDR1 LNHDA and CDR2 SQIVND (reference sequence). This CDR3 comprises 16 residues. Written as DNA, the CDR3 is TGTGCCAGTAGGACCTCGGGACTAGCGGTTTACAATGAGCAGTTCTTC. Its protein product is CASRTSGLAVYNEQFF.

The V and J genes are TRBV16 and TRBJ2-7; no reliable D call. CDR3 size: 13 residues. Germline loops: CDR1 KGHSY, CDR2 FQNENV. V gave up 0 bases and J gave up 6 bases, with 9 bases separating them. CDR3 DNA: TGTGCCAGCAGCCAATCCACAGTATCCGAGCAGTACTTC. Protein product: CASSQSTVSEQYF.

Note on this clone: The same CDR3 also results from other DNA sequences found in this sample. The rearrangement uses TRBV9 and TRBJ1-5; possibly TRBD1 for D (5 bases). V gave up 0 bases and J gave up 6 bases, with 10 bases separating them. The CDR3 loop spans 14 amino acids. Germline lookup yields CDR1 SGDLS and CDR2 YYNGEE. The CDR3 sequence: CASSVGQGGQPQHF. CDR3 nucleotide sequence: TGTGCCAGCAGCGTAGGCCAGGGCGGTCAGCCCCAGCATTTT. The full variable domain, rest sourced from reference TRBV9 and TRBJ1-5, is DSGVTQTPKHLITATGQRVTLRCSPRSGDLSVYWYQQSLDQGLQFLIQYYNGEERAKGNILERFSAQQFPDLHSELNLSSLELGDSALYFCASSVGQGGQPQHFGDGTRLSIL.

The V call is TRBV5-6, the J call TRBJ2-2; 7 nucleotides match TRBD1. The CDR3 has 16 residues. Germline values: CDR1 SGHDT, CDR2 YYEEEE. The V and J ends lost 3 bases and 4 bases, in that order; junction bases with no gene match: 9. The CDR3 DNA reads TGTGCCAGCAGCTACCCAGACAGGGCGGGCACCGGGGAGCTGTTTTTT. Its protein is CASSYPDRAGTGELFF. The full variable domain, in which reference TRBV5-6 and TRBJ2-2 provide the parts outside the CDR3, is DAGVTQSPTHLIKTRGQQVTLRCSPKSGHDTVSWYQQALGQGPQFIFQYYEEEERQRGNFPDRFSGHQFPNYSSELNVNALLLGDSALYLCASSYPDRAGTGELFFGEGSRLTVL.

CDR3 coding DNA: TGCGCCAGCAGAGAGGGGGAGGGTGATGGCTACACCTTC. This gives the protein CASREGEGDGYTF. The V gene is TRBV5-1, the J gene TRBJ1-2, with a tentative D call TRBD1 (6 bases). This CDR3 comprises 13 residues. Germline V gives CDR1 SGHRS, CDR2 YFSETQ. Trimming pared 5 bases from V and 6 bases from J, leaving 14 bases between.

CDR3: CASSLARGYEQYF. The CDR3 coding sequence is TGTGCCAGCAGCTTGGCCCGGGGTTACGAGCAGTACTTC. The rearrangement links TRBV5-6 to TRBJ2-7; TRBD2 might be the D (5 bases). Germline values: CDR1 SGHDT, CDR2 YYEEEE. Trimming stripped 0 bases from V and 4 bases from J, with 8 bases between. This CDR3 contains 13 residues.

The gene calls are TRBV28 and TRBJ2-3, with D possibly TRBD2 on 6 matching bases. This CDR3 has 16 amino acids. The germline V gene has CDR1 MDHEN and CDR2 SYDVKM. Trimming shortened V by 6 bases and J by 2 bases, and 18 bases separated the two germline ends. The chain's CDR3 is CASSFLGGADTDTQYF. Written as DNA, the CDR3 is TGTGCCAGCAGCTTTTTGGGAGGAGCGGACACAGATACGCAGTATTTT.

The rearrangement links TRBV30 to TRBJ2-7; 9 bases agree with TRBD1. Looked up from germline, CDR1 is GTSNPN and CDR2 is SVGIG (reference sequence). V gave up 3 bases and J gave up 3 bases; unmatched junction bases: 6. The length of the CDR3 is 14 residues. The CDR3 coding sequence is TGTGCCTGGAGCGTTCGACAGGGGGTCTACGAGCAGTACTTC. Its protein is CAWSVRQGVYEQYF.

The chain employs TRBV28 and TRBJ2-3; D is possibly TRBD2 (5 bases). Germline V CDR1 and CDR2: MDHEN, SYDVKM. Between the trimmed V and J ends, which lost 3 bases and 2 bases, there was a span of 27 bases. This CDR3 comprises 20 residues. The CDR3 region is CASSFKGALSGEFTTDTQYF. Written as DNA, the CDR3 is TGTGCCAGCAGTTTTAAGGGAGCGCTCTCTGGAGAGTTCACCACAGATACGCAGTATTTT.